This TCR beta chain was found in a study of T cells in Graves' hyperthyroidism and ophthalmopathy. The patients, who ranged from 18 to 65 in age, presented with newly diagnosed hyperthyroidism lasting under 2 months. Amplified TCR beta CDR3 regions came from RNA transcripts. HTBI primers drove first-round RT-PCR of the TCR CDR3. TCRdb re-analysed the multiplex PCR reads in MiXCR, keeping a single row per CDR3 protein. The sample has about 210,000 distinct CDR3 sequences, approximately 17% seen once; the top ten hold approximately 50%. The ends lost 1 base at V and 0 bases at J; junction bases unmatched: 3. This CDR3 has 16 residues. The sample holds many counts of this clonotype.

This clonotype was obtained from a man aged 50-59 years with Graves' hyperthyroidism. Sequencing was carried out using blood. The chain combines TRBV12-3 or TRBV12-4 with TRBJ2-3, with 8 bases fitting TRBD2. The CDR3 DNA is TGTGCCAGCAGTTTAGATACTAGCGGCAGCACAGATACGCAGTATTTT. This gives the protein CASSLDTSGSTDTQYF.